A selection of T cell receptor beta chains follows, all from one sample in a study of control samples from healthy donors and cancer patients. Some clones are missing from TCRdb's copy, which holds only in-frame ones; the method was immunoSEQ multiplex PCR. The sample includes roughly 120,000 clones, over 90% of them seen just once. Sequenced sample: blood. All receptors derive from a man aged 25-45 years in good health. The CDR3 runs from the conserved cysteine through the conserved F or W. Each record gives: D gene, J gene, clone size, V gene, CDR3 protein, CDR3 DNA. D genes are given only for firm matches. For some rows the clone size is stated as once, few or many, or as a class when expanded; others skip it.

d_call: NA
j_call: TRBJ2-7
clone_size: NA
v_call: TRBV28
cdr3_aa: CASSLFQGSSYEQYF
cdr3_nt: TGTGCCAGCAGTTTATTCCAGGGGTCATCCTACGAGCAGTACTTC

d_call: NA
j_call: TRBJ1-1
clone_size: NA
v_call: TRBV27
cdr3_aa: CASSLYGMNTEAFF
cdr3_nt: TGTGCCAGCAGTTTATACGGAATGAACACTGAAGCTTTCTTT

d_call: TRBD2
j_call: TRBJ2-5
clone_size: once
v_call: TRBV10-3
cdr3_aa: CAISVIPSGGRETQYF
cdr3_nt: TGTGCCATCAGTGTCATTCCTAGCGGGGGAAGGGAGACCCAGTACTTC

d_call: NA
j_call: TRBJ1-1
clone_size: once
v_call: TRBV5-1
cdr3_aa: CASSGGARIAAFF
cdr3_nt: TGCGCCAGCAGCGGGGGGGCGCGAATTGCAGCTTTCTTT

d_call: NA
j_call: TRBJ1-1
clone_size: NA
v_call: TRBV9
cdr3_aa: CATRDLRGNTEAFF
cdr3_nt: TGTGCCACGCGGGATTTGAGGGGGAACACTGAAGCTTTCTTT

d_call: NA
j_call: TRBJ1-1
clone_size: NA
v_call: TRBV10-1
cdr3_aa: CASSEQTRPAFF
cdr3_nt: TGCGCCAGCAGTGAACAGACTCGGCCAGCTTTCTTT

d_call: NA
j_call: TRBJ2-7
clone_size: NA
v_call: TRBV5-1
cdr3_aa: CASTLGGPVPYEQYF
cdr3_nt: TGCGCCAGCACCCTGGGAGGACCCGTCCCCTACGAGCAGTACTTC

d_call: NA
j_call: TRBJ2-3
clone_size: NA
v_call: TRBV5-5
cdr3_aa: CASSLDPTRTTDTQYF
cdr3_nt: TGTGCCAGCAGCTTGGATCCGACTAGGACAACAGATACGCAGTATTTT

d_call: NA
j_call: TRBJ2-7
clone_size: NA
v_call: TRBV6-5
cdr3_aa: CASSYLGEAGYEQYF
cdr3_nt: TGTGCCAGCAGTTACCTCGGGGAGGCCGGCTACGAGCAGTACTTC

d_call: NA
j_call: TRBJ1-2
clone_size: few
v_call: TRBV5-6
cdr3_aa: CASSFRGGGYTF
cdr3_nt: TGTGCCAGCAGCTTCCGGGGGGGAGGCTACACCTTC

d_call: NA
j_call: TRBJ1-5
clone_size: once
v_call: TRBV6-5
cdr3_aa: CASSTGLNQPQHF
cdr3_nt: TGTGCCAGCAGTACAGGGCTGAATCAGCCCCAGCATTTT

d_call: NA
j_call: TRBJ2-4
clone_size: NA
v_call: TRBV5-8
cdr3_aa: CASSRRDIAKNIQYF
cdr3_nt: TGTGCCAGCAGCCGAAGGGATATAGCCAAAAACATTCAGTACTTC

d_call: NA
j_call: TRBJ1-1
clone_size: NA
v_call: TRBV3-1/TRBV3-2
cdr3_aa: CASSLGAGWAEAFF
cdr3_nt: TGTGCCAGCAGCCTCGGGGCGGGGTGGGCTGAAGCTTTCTTT

d_call: NA
j_call: TRBJ2-1
clone_size: NA
v_call: TRBV7-3
cdr3_aa: CASSLNSGGGGTYNEQFF
cdr3_nt: TGTGCCAGCAGCTTAAATTCCGGGGGAGGAGGCACCTACAATGAGCAGTTCTTC

d_call: NA
j_call: TRBJ1-6
clone_size: NA
v_call: TRBV7-3
cdr3_aa: CASSFLPLVRHF
cdr3_nt: TGTGCCAGCAGCTTCCTACCCCTCGTTCGGCACTTT

d_call: NA
j_call: TRBJ2-1
clone_size: NA
v_call: TRBV30
cdr3_aa: CAWRRGDGYNEQFF
cdr3_nt: TGTGCCTGGAGAAGAGGGGACGGTTACAATGAGCAGTTCTTC

d_call: NA
j_call: TRBJ1-3
clone_size: NA
v_call: TRBV3-1/TRBV3-2
cdr3_aa: CASSHSTEAPGNTIYF
cdr3_nt: TGTGCCAGCAGCCACTCGACAGAGGCTCCTGGAAACACCATATATTTT

d_call: NA
j_call: TRBJ1-6
clone_size: NA
v_call: TRBV6-1
cdr3_aa: CASSESNSYNSPLHF
cdr3_nt: TGTGCCAGCAGTGAATCGAACTCCTATAATTCACCCCTCCACTTT

d_call: NA
j_call: TRBJ1-1
clone_size: NA
v_call: TRBV10-2
cdr3_aa: CASGPTGMNTEAFF
cdr3_nt: TGCGCCAGCGGCCCTACAGGCATGAACACTGAAGCTTTCTTT

d_call: NA
j_call: TRBJ1-2
clone_size: few
v_call: TRBV6-1
cdr3_aa: CASSEGEEYYGYTF
cdr3_nt: TGTGCCAGCAGTGAAGGGGAGGAATACTATGGCTACACCTTC

d_call: NA
j_call: TRBJ1-4
clone_size: NA
v_call: TRBV21-1
cdr3_aa: CASSKKIKRQGLNEKLFF
cdr3_nt: TGTGCCAGCAGCAAAAAAATTAAAAGACAGGGTCTGAATGAAAAACTGTTTTTT

d_call: NA
j_call: TRBJ1-5
clone_size: once
v_call: TRBV18
cdr3_aa: CASSRGLEGNQPQHF
cdr3_nt: TGTGCCAGCTCACGAGGACTTGAAGGAAATCAGCCCCAGCATTTT

d_call: NA
j_call: TRBJ1-5
clone_size: once
v_call: TRBV21-1
cdr3_aa: CASSGMVNQPQHF
cdr3_nt: TGTGCCAGCAGCGGGATGGTCAATCAGCCCCAGCATTTT

d_call: NA
j_call: TRBJ1-2
clone_size: NA
v_call: TRBV5-5
cdr3_aa: CASSFSWSEDFGYTF
cdr3_nt: TGTGCCAGCAGCTTTAGTTGGTCGGAGGACTTTGGCTACACCTTC

d_call: NA
j_call: TRBJ1-1
clone_size: NA
v_call: TRBV5-1
cdr3_aa: CASSLDLGTEAFF
cdr3_nt: TGCGCCAGCAGCTTGGATTTGGGTACTGAAGCTTTCTTT

d_call: NA
j_call: TRBJ2-3
clone_size: NA
v_call: TRBV4-2
cdr3_aa: CASSQDGGGTQYF
cdr3_nt: TGTGCCAGCAGCCAAGATGGAGGTGGAACGCAGTATTTT

d_call: NA
j_call: TRBJ1-1
clone_size: NA
v_call: TRBV5-6
cdr3_aa: CASSLYRAGTEAFF
cdr3_nt: TGTGCCAGCAGCTTGTACAGGGCAGGCACTGAAGCTTTCTTT

d_call: TRBD1
j_call: TRBJ1-1
clone_size: NA
v_call: TRBV5-8
cdr3_aa: CASSSDRGLEAFF
cdr3_nt: TGTGCCAGCAGCTCAGACAGGGGGCTGGAAGCTTTCTTT

d_call: TRBD1
j_call: TRBJ1-1
clone_size: NA
v_call: TRBV24-1
cdr3_aa: CATMGTGGMNTEAFF
cdr3_nt: TGTGCCACCATGGGGACAGGGGGTATGAACACTGAAGCTTTCTTT

d_call: NA
j_call: TRBJ1-2
clone_size: NA
v_call: TRBV6-6
cdr3_aa: CASIIQGTGGYTF
cdr3_nt: TGTGCCAGCATTATACAGGGAACCGGCGGCTACACCTTC

d_call: TRBD2
j_call: TRBJ2-1
clone_size: NA
v_call: TRBV29-1
cdr3_aa: CSVGGLAGVGDEQFF
cdr3_nt: TGCAGCGTTGGGGGACTAGCGGGGGTTGGGGATGAGCAGTTCTTC

d_call: NA
j_call: TRBJ2-1
clone_size: few
v_call: TRBV5-6
cdr3_aa: CASSLRRGAMNEQFF
cdr3_nt: TGTGCCAGCAGCTTACGGCGGGGTGCGATGAATGAGCAGTTCTTC

d_call: TRBD1
j_call: TRBJ1-2
clone_size: NA
v_call: TRBV23-1
cdr3_aa: CASSPGTAIKLYGYTF
cdr3_nt: TGCGCCAGCAGCCCCGGGACAGCAATCAAACTCTATGGCTACACCTTC

d_call: TRBD1
j_call: TRBJ1-2
clone_size: NA
v_call: TRBV3-1/TRBV3-2
cdr3_aa: CASHSGTGEGYTF
cdr3_nt: TGTGCCAGCCACTCCGGGACAGGGGAAGGCTACACCTTC

d_call: NA
j_call: TRBJ1-4
clone_size: NA
v_call: TRBV28
cdr3_aa: CASSFGGDNEKLFF
cdr3_nt: TGTGCCAGCAGTTTTGGGGGGGATAATGAAAAACTGTTTTTT

d_call: NA
j_call: TRBJ1-2
clone_size: NA
v_call: TRBV18
cdr3_aa: CASSPEVHYGYTF
cdr3_nt: TGTGCCAGCTCACCCGAGGTCCACTATGGCTACACCTTC

d_call: NA
j_call: TRBJ2-3
clone_size: NA
v_call: TRBV2
cdr3_aa: CATHPTATDTQYF
cdr3_nt: TGTGCCACCCACCCGACGGCAACAGATACGCAGTATTTT

d_call: NA
j_call: TRBJ2-1
clone_size: NA
v_call: TRBV6-5
cdr3_aa: CASSSSMQSYNEQFF
cdr3_nt: NA

d_call: NA
j_call: TRBJ1-1
clone_size: NA
v_call: TRBV9
cdr3_aa: CASSGGTNFMNTEAFF
cdr3_nt: TGTGCCAGCAGCGGCGGGACAAATTTCATGAACACTGAAGCTTTCTTT

d_call: TRBD2
j_call: TRBJ2-1
clone_size: NA
v_call: TRBV11-2
cdr3_aa: CASSLGGGALNEQFF
cdr3_nt: TGTGCCAGCAGCTTAGGCGGGGGGGCCTTGAATGAGCAGTTCTTC

d_call: NA
j_call: TRBJ1-4
clone_size: NA
v_call: TRBV2
cdr3_aa: CASSEAAVAEKLFF
cdr3_nt: TGTGCCAGCAGTGAAGCGGCAGTAGCCGAAAAACTGTTTTTT

d_call: NA
j_call: TRBJ2-1
clone_size: NA
v_call: TRBV4-1
cdr3_aa: CASSQDEVAFESYNEQFF
cdr3_nt: TGCGCCAGCAGCCAAGATGAAGTAGCGTTCGAATCCTACAATGAGCAGTTCTTC

d_call: NA
j_call: TRBJ1-6
clone_size: once
v_call: TRBV28
cdr3_aa: CASGNNSPLHF
cdr3_nt: TGTGCCAGCGGTAATAATTCACCCCTCCACTTT

d_call: TRBD1
j_call: TRBJ1-5
clone_size: NA
v_call: TRBV9
cdr3_aa: CASSAGQGNQPQHF
cdr3_nt: TGTGCCAGCAGCGCCGGACAGGGTAATCAGCCCCAGCATTTT

d_call: TRBD1
j_call: TRBJ1-4
clone_size: NA
v_call: TRBV6-6
cdr3_aa: CAYGDRGGEKLFF
cdr3_nt: TGTGCCTACGGCGACAGGGGGGGGGAAAAACTGTTTTTT

d_call: NA
j_call: TRBJ2-3
clone_size: NA
v_call: TRBV5-5
cdr3_aa: CASSQGGGPTYTDTQYF
cdr3_nt: TGTGCCAGCAGTCAGGGCGGGGGCCCTACCTACACAGATACGCAGTATTTT

d_call: NA
j_call: TRBJ2-3
clone_size: NA
v_call: TRBV19
cdr3_aa: CASSTPVGTDTQYF
cdr3_nt: TGTGCCAGTAGTACCCCAGTAGGCACAGATACGCAGTATTTT

d_call: TRBD2
j_call: TRBJ2-3
clone_size: NA
v_call: TRBV3-1/TRBV3-2
cdr3_aa: CASSRGGKLAGSTDTQYF
cdr3_nt: TGTGCCAGCAGCCGTGGAGGGAAACTAGCGGGGAGTACAGATACGCAGTATTTT

d_call: TRBD2
j_call: TRBJ2-1
clone_size: NA
v_call: TRBV13
cdr3_aa: CASSPRTSGRVMVF
cdr3_nt: TGTGCCAGCAGCCCTCGGACTAGCGGGAGGGTTATGGTCTTC

d_call: NA
j_call: TRBJ1-5
clone_size: NA
v_call: TRBV18
cdr3_aa: CASSPWSQGHNQPQHF
cdr3_nt: TGTGCCAGCTCACCATGGAGTCAGGGGCACAATCAGCCCCAGCATTTT

d_call: NA
j_call: TRBJ2-1
clone_size: NA
v_call: TRBV9
cdr3_aa: CASSATSLSEQFF
cdr3_nt: TGTGCCAGCAGCGCCACCAGTCTGAGTGAGCAGTTCTTC

d_call: TRBD1
j_call: TRBJ1-2
clone_size: NA
v_call: TRBV5-1
cdr3_aa: CASSPDRAGYTF
cdr3_nt: TGCGCCAGCAGCCCGGACAGGGCTGGCTACACCTTC

d_call: NA
j_call: TRBJ2-1
clone_size: NA
v_call: TRBV15
cdr3_aa: CATSRDIVNEQFF
cdr3_nt: TGTGCCACCAGCAGAGATATTGTCAATGAGCAGTTCTTC

d_call: TRBD1
j_call: TRBJ1-2
clone_size: NA
v_call: TRBV2
cdr3_aa: CASRGRRTGNYGYTF
cdr3_nt: TGTGCCAGCAGGGGCCGACGGACAGGGAACTATGGCTACACCTTC